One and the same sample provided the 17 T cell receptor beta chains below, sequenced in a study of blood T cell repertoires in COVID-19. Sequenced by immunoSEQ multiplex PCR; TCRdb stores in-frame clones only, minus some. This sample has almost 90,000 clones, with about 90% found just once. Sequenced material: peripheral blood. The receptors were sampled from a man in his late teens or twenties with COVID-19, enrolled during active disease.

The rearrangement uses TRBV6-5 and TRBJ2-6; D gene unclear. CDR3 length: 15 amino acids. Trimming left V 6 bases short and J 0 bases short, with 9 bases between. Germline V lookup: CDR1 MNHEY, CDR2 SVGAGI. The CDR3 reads CASSLLTSGANVLTF. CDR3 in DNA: TGTGCCAGCAGCCTACTCACCTCTGGGGCCAACGTCCTGACTTTC.

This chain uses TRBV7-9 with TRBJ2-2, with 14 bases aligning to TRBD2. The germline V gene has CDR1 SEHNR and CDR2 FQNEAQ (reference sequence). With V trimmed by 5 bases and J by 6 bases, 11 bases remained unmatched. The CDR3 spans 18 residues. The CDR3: CASSLGLAGGRGAGELFF. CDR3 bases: TGTGCCAGCAGCCTCGGACTAGCGGGAGGACGGGGGGCCGGGGAGCTGTTTTTT.

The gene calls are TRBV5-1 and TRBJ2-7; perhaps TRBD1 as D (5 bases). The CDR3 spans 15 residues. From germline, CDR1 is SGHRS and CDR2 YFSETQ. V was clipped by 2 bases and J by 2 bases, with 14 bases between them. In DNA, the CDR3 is TGCGCCAGCAGCTTTACCTTGGACACTACCTACGAGCAGTACTTC. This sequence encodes CASSFTLDTTYEQYF.

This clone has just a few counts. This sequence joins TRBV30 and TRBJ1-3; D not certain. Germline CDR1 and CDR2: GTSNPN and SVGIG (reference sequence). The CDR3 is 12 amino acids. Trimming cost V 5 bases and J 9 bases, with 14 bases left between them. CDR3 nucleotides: TGTGCCTGGGGGGAGAGGCAAAGCACCATATATTTT. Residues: CAWGERQSTIYF.

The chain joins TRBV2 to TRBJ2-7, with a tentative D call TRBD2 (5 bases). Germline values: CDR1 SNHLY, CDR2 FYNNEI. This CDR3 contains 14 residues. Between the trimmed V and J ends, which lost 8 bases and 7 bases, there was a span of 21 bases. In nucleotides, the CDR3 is TGTGCCAGCCTTCTCGCCGGGCCGCCGGGGGAGCAGTACTTC. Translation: CASLLAGPPGEQYF.

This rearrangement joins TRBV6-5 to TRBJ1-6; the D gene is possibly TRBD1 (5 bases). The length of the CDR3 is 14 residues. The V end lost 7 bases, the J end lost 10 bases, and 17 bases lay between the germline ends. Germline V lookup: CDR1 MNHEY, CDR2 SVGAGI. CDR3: CASTTAGNRSPLHF. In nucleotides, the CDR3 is TGTGCCAGCACTACGGCAGGGAATAGATCACCCCTCCACTTT.

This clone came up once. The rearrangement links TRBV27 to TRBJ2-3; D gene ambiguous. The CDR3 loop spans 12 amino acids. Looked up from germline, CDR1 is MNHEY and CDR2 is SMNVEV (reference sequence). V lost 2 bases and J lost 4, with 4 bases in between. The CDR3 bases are TGTGCCAGCAGTTTAAGAGCAGATACGCAGTATTTT. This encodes CASSLRADTQYF.

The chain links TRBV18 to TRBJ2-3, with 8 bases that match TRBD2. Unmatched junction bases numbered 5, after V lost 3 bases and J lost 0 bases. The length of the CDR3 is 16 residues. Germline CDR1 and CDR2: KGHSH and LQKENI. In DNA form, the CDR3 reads TGTGCCAGCTCACCCGCGGGGGGACCTAGCACAGATACGCAGTATTTT. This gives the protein CASSPAGGPSTDTQYF. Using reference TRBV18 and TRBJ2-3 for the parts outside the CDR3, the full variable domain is NAGVMQNPRHLVRRRGQEARLRCSPMKGHSHVYWYRQLPEEGLKFMVYLQKENIIDESGMPKERFSAEFPKEGPSILRIQQVVRGDSAAYFCASSPAGGPSTDTQYFGPGTRLTVL.

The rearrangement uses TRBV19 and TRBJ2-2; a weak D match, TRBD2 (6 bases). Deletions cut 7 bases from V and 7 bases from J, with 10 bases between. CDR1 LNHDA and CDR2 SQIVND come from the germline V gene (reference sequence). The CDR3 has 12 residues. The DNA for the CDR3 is TGTGCCAGTACCTTCGGGAGCGGGGAGCTGTTTTTT. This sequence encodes CASTFGSGELFF. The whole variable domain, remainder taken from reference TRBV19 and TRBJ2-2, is DGGITQSPKYLFRKEGQNVTLSCEQNLNHDAMYWYRQDPGQGLRLIYYSQIVNDFQKGDIAEGYSVSREKKESFPLTVTSAQKNPTAFYLCASTFGSGELFFGEGSRLTVL.

The CDR3 nucleotides are TGCGCCAGCAGCCAAGTGGGACTAGCGGGAGTTGGCACAGATACGCAGTATTTT. It encodes CASSQVGLAGVGTDTQYF. This rearrangement joins TRBV4-3 to TRBJ2-3; 14 bases fit TRBD2. The ends lost 1 base at V and 1 base at J; junction bases unmatched: 4. CDR3 length: 18 amino acids. The germline V gene encodes CDR1 LGHNA and CDR2 YSLEER.

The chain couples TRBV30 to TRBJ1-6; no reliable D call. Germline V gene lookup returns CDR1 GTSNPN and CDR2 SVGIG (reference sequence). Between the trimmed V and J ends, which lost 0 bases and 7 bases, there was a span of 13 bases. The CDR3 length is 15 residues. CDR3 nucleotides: TGTGCCTGGAGTGTACGGAGGGAAGGGAATTCACCCCTCCACTTT. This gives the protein CAWSVRREGNSPLHF.

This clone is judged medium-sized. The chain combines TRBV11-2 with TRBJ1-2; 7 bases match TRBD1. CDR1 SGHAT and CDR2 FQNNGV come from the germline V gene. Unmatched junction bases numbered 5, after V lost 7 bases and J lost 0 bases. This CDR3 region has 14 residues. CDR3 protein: CASTLGQANYGYTF. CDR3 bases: TGTGCCAGCACCCTCGGACAGGCTAACTATGGCTACACCTTC.

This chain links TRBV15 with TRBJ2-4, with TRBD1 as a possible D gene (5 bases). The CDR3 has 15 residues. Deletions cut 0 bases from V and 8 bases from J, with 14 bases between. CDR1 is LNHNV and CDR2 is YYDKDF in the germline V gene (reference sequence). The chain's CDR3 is CATSRDQRGWDIQYF. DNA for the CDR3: TGTGCCACCAGCAGAGATCAAAGGGGCTGGGACATTCAGTACTTC.

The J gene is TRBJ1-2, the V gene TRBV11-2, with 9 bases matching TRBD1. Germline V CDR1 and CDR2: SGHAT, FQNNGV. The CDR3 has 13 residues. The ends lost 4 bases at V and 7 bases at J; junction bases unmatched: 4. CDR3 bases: TGTGCCAGCAGCTGGGACAGGGTGGGTGGCTACACCTTC. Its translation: CASSWDRVGGYTF.

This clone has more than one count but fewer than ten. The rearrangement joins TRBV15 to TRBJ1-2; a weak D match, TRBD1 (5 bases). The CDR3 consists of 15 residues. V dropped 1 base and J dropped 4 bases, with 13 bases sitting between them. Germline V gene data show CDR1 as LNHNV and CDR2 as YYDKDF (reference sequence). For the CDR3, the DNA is TGTGCCACCAGCAGAGCGCCCGGGGGTGGCTATGGCTACACCTTC. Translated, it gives CATSRAPGGGYGYTF.

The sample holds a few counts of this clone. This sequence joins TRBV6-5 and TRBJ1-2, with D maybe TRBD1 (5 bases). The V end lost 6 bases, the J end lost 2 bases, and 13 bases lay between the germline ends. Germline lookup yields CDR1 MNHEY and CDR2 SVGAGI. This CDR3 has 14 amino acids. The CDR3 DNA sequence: TGTGCCAGCAGCCAGGTCCGGGGGAACTATGGCTACACCTTC. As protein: CASSQVRGNYGYTF.

CDR3 sequence: CASSYGTGAQYF. Here the CDR3 DNA reads TGTGCCAGCAGTTACGGGACGGGGGCCCAGTACTTC. The genes are TRBV27 and TRBJ2-5, with D possibly being TRBD2 (6 bases). The CDR3 is 12 amino acids. CDR1 and CDR2 (germline): MNHEY, SMNVEV (reference sequence). Trimming cost V 4 bases and J 9 bases, with 12 bases left between them.